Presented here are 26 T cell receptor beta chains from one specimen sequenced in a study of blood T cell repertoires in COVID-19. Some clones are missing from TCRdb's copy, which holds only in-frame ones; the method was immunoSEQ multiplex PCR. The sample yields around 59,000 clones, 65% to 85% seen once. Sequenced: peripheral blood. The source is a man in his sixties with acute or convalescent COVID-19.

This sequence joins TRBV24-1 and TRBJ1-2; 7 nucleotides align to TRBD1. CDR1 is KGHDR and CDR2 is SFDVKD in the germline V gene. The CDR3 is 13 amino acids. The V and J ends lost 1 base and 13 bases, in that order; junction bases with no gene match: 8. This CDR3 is CATSDFQGGEFTF. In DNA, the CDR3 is TGTGCCACCAGTGATTTCCAGGGGGGCGAGTTCACCTTC.

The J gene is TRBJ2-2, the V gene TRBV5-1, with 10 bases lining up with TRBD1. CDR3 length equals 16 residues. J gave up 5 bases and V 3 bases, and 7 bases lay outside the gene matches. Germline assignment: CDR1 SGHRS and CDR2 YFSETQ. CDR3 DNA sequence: TGCGCCAGCAGCTCCCGGGACAGGGGTCATACCGGGGAGCTGTTTTTT. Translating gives CASSSRDRGHTGELFF.

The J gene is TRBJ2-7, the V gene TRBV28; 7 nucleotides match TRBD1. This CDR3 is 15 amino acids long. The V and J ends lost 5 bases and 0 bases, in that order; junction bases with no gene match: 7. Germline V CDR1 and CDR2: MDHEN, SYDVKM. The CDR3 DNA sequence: TGTGCCAGCAGTCTCGGGACAGCGAGCTCCTACGAGCAGTACTTC. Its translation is CASSLGTASSYEQYF.

In DNA, the CDR3 is TGTGCCAGCAGCCTACAGATATTGAACACTGAAGCTTTCTTT. Protein: CASSLQILNTEAFF. The rearrangement joins TRBV7-2 to TRBJ1-1; D unresolved. Germline CDR1 and CDR2: SGHTA and FQGNSA. CDR3 length: 14 residues. V lost 5 bases and J 0 bases, leaving 10 bases between the germline ends.

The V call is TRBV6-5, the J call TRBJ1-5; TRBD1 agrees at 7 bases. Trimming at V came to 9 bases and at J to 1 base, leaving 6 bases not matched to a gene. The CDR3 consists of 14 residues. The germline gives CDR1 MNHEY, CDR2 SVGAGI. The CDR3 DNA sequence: TGTGCCAGTATAAAACAGGGGAGCAATCAGCCCCAGCATTTT. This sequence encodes CASIKQGSNQPQHF.

The CDR3 reads CASSLAGTSSYEQYF. Written as DNA, the CDR3 is TGTGCCAGCAGCTTAGCCGGGACATCTTCCTACGAGCAGTACTTC. The chain has TRBV7-2 and TRBJ2-7; a possible D gene is TRBD1 (6 bases). Between the trimmed V and J ends, which lost 0 bases and 1 base, there was a span of 10 bases. Germline CDR1 is SGHTA and CDR2 is FQGNSA. The CDR3 has 15 amino acids.

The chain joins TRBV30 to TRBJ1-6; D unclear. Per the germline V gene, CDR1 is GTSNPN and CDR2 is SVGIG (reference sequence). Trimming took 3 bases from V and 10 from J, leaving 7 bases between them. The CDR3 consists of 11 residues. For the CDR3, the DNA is TGTGCCTGGAGCCGCGAGTCACCCCTCCACTTT. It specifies CAWSRESPLHF.

CDR3: CASSPAQGQNTEAFF. CDR3 nucleotides: TGTGCCAGCAGTCCTGCCCAGGGACAGAACACTGAAGCTTTCTTT. The gene calls are TRBV2 and TRBJ1-1; weak D call: TRBD1 (6 bases). V was shortened by 5 bases and J by 1 base, with 14 bases between the two germline ends. CDR1 is SNHLY, CDR2 FYNNEI, per germline. The CDR3 has 15 amino acids.

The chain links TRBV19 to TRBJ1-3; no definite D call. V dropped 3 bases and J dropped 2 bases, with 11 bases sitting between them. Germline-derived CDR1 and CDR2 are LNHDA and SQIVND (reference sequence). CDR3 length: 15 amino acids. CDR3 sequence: CASSMGRAPGNTIYF. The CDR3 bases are TGTGCCAGTAGTATGGGGAGGGCGCCTGGAAACACCATATATTTT.

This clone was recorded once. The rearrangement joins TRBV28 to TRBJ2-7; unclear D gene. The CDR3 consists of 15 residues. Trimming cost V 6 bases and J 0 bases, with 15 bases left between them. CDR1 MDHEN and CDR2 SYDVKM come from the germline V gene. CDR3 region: CASSSNSLSSYEQYF. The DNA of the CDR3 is TGTGCCAGCAGCTCTAACAGTTTATCCTCCTACGAGCAGTACTTC.

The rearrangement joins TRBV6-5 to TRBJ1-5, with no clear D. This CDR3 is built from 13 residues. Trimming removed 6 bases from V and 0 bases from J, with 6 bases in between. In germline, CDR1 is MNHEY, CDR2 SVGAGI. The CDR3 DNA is TGTGCCAGCAGCTTCTATAGCAATCAGCCCCAGCATTTT. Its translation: CASSFYSNQPQHF.

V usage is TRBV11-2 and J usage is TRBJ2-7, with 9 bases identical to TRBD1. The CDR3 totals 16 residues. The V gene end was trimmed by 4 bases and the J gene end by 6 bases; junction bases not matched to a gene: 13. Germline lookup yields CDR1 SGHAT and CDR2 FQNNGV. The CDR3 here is CASSSRTGTGSGEQYF. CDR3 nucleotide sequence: TGTGCCAGCAGCTCAAGGACCGGGACAGGGTCTGGCGAGCAGTACTTC.

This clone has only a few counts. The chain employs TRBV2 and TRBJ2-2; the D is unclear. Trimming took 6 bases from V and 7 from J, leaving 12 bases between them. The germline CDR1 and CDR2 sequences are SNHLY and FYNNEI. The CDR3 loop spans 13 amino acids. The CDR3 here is CASSRGWVGELFF. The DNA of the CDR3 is TGTGCCAGCAGCCGAGGCTGGGTCGGGGAGCTGTTTTTT.

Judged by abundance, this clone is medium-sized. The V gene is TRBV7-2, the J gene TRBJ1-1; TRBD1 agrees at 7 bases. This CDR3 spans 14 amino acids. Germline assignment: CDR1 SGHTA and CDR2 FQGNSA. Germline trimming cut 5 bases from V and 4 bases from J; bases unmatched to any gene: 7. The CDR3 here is CASSLQGRSTEAFF. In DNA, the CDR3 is TGTGCCAGCAGCCTACAGGGGCGCTCCACTGAAGCTTTCTTT.

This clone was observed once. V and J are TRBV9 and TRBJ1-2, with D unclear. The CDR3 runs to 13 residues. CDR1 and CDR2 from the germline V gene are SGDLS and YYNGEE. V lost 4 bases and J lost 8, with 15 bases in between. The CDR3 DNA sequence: TGTGCCAGCAGCCCCTCGGAGACGAGAGGCTACACCTTC. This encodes CASSPSETRGYTF.

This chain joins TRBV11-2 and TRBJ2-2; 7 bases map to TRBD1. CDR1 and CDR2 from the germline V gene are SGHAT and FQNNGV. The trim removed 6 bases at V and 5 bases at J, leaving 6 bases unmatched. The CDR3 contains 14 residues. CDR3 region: CASSSGQFTGELFF. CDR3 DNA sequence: TGTGCCAGCAGTTCGGGACAGTTTACCGGGGAGCTGTTTTTT.

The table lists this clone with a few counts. The CDR3 nucleotides are TGTGCCAGTAGCTCCCTCGGGACAGGCCTTGACAATGAGCAGTTCTTC. Protein product: CASSSLGTGLDNEQFF. The chain is built from TRBV19 and TRBJ2-1; 8 bases fit TRBD1. Unmatched junction bases numbered 12, after V lost 6 bases and J lost 5 bases. The germline V gene encodes CDR1 LNHDA and CDR2 SQIVND (reference sequence). The CDR3 covers 16 residues.

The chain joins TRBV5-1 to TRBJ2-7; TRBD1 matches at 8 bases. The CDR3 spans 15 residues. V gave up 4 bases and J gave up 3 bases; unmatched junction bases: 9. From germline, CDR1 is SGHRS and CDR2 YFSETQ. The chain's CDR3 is CASSRLGQGNYEQYF. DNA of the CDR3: TGCGCCAGCAGCCGTCTCGGACAGGGCAACTACGAGCAGTACTTC.

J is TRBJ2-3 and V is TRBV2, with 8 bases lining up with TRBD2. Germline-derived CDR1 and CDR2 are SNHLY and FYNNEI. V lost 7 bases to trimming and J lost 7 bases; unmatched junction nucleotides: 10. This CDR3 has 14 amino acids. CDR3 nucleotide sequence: TGTGCCAGCAACGGGGGGGCCCTGGAAAATACGCAGTATTTT. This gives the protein CASNGGALENTQYF.

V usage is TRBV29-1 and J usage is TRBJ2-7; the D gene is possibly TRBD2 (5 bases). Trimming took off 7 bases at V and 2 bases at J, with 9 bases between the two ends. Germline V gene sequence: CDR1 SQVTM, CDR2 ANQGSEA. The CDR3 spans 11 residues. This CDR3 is CSAGSTYEQYF. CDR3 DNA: TGCAGCGCGGGGTCTACCTACGAGCAGTACTTC.

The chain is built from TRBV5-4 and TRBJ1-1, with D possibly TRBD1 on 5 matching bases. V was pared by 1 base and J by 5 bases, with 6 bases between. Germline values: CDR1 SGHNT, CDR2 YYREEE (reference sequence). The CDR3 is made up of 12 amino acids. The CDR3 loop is CASSLRGTEAFF. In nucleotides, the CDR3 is TGTGCCAGCAGCTTGAGGGGAACTGAAGCTTTCTTT.

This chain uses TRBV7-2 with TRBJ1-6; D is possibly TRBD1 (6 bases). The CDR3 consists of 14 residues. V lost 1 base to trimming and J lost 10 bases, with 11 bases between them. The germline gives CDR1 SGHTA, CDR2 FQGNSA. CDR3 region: CASSLDRDRSPLHF. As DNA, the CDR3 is TGTGCCAGCAGCTTAGACAGGGATCGGTCACCCCTCCACTTT.

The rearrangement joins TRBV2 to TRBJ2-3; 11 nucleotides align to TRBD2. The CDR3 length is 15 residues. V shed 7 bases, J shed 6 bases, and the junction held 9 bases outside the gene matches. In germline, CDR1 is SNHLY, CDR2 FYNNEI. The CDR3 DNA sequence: TGTGCCAGCACCCAGGGACTAGCGGCTCCGGATACGCAGTATTTT. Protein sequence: CASTQGLAAPDTQYF.

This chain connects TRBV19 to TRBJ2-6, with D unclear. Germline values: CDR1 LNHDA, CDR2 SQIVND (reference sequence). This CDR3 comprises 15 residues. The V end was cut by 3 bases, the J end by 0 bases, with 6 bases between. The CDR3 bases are TGTGCCAGTAGTATTAAGAGCTCTGGGGCCAACGTCCTGACTTTC. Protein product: CASSIKSSGANVLTF.

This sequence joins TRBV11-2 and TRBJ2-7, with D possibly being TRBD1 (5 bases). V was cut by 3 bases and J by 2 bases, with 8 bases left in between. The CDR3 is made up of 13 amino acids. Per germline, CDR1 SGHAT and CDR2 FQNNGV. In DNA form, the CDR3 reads TGTGCCAGCAGCTTGACAGCCGCCTACGAGCAGTACTTC. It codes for CASSLTAAYEQYF. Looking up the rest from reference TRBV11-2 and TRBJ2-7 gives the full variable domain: EAGVAQSPRYKIIEKRQSVAFWCNPISGHATLYWYQQILGQGPKLLIQFQNNGVVDDSQLPKDRFSAERLKGVDSTLKIQPAKLEDSAVYLCASSLTAAYEQYFGPGTRLTVT.

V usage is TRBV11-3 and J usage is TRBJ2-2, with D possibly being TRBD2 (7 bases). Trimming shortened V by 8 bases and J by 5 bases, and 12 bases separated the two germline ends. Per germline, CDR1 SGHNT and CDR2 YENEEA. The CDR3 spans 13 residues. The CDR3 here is CASGGARTGELFF. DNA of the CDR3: TGTGCCAGCGGGGGGGCAAGAACCGGGGAGCTGTTTTTT.